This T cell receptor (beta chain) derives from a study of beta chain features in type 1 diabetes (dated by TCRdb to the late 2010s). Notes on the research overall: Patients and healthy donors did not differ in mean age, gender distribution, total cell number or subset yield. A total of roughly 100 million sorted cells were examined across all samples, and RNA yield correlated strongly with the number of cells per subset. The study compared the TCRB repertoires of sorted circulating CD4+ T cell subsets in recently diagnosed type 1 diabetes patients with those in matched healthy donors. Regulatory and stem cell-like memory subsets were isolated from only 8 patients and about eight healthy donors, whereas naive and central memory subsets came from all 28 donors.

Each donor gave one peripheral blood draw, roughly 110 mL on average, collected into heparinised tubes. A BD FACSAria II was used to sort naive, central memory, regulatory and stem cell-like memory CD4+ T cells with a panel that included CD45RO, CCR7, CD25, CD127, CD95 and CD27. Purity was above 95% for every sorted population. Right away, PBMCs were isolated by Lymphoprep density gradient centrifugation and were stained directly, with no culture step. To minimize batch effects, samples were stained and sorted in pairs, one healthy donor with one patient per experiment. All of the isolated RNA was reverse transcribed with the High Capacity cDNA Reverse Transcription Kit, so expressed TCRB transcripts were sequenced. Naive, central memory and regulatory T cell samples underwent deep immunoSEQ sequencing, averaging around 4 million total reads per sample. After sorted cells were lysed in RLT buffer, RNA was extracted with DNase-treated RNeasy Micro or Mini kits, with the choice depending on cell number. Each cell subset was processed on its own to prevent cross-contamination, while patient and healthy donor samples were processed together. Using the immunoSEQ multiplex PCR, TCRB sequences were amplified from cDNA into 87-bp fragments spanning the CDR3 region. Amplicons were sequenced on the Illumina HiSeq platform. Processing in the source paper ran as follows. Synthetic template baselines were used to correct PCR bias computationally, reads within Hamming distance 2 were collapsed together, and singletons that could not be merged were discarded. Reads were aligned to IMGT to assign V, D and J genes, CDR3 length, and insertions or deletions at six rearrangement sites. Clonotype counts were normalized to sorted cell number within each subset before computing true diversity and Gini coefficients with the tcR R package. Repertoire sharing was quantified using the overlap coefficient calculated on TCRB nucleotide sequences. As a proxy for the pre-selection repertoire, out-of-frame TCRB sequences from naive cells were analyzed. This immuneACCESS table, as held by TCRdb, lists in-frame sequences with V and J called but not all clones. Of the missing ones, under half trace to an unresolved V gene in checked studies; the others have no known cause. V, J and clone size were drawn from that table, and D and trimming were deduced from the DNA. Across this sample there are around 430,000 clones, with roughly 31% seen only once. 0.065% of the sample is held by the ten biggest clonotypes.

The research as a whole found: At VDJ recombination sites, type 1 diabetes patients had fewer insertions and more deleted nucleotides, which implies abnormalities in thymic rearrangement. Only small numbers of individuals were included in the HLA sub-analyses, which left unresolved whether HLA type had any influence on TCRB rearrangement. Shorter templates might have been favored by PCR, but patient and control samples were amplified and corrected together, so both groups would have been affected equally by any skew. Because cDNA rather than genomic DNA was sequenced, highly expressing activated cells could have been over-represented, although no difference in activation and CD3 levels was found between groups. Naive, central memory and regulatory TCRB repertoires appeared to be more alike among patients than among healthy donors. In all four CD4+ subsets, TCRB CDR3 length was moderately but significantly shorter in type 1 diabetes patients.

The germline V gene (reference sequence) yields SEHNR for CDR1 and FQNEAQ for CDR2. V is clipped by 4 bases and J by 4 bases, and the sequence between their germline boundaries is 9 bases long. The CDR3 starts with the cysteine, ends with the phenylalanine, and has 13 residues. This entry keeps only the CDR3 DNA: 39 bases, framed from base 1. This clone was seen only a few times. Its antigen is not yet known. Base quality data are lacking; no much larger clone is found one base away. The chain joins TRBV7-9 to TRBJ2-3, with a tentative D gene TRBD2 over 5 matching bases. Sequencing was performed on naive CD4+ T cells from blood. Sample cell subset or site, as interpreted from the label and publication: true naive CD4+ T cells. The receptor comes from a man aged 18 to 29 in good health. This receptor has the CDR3 CASSSRGADTQYF. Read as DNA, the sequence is TGTGCCAGCAGCTCTCGGGGAGCAGATACGCAGTATTTT.